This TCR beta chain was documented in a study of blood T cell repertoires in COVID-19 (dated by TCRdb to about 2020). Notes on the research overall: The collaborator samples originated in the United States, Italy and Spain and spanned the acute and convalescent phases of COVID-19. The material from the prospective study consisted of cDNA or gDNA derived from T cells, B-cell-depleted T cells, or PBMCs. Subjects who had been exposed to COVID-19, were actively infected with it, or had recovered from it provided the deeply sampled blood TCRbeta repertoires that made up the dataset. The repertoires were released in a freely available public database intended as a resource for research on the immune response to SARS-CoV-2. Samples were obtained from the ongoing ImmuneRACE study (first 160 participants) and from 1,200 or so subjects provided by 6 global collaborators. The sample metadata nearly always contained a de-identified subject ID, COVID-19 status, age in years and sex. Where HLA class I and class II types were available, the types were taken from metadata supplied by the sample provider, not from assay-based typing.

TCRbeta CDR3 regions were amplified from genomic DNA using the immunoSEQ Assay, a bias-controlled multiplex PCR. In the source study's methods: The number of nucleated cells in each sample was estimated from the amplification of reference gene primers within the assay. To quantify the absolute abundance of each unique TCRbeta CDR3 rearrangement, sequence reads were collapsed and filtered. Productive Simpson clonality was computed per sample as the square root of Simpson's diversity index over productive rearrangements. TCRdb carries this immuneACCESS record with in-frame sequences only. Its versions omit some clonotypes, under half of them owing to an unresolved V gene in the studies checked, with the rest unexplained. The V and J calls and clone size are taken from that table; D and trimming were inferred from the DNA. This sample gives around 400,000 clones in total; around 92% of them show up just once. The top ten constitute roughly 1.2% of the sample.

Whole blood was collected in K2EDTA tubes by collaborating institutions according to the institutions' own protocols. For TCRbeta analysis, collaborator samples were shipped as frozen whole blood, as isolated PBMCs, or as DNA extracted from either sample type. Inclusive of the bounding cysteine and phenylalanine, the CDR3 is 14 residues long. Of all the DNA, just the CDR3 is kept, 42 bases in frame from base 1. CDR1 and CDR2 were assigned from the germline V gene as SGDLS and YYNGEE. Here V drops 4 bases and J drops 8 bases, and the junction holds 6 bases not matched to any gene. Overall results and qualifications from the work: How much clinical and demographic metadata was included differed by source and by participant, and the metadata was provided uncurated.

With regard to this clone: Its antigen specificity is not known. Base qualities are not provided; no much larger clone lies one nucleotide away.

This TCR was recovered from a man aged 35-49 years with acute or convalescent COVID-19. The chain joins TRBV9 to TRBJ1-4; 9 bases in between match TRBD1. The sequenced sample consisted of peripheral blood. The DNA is TGTGCCAGCAGCCCAAGGACAGGGGTGGAAAAACTGTTTTTT. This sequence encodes CASSPRTGVEKLFF.